This TCR beta chain is drawn from a study of blood T cell repertoires in COVID-19. Study-wide context: From T cells, B-cell-depleted T cells, or PBMCs came the material, which was cDNA or gDNA.

Only in-frame clones appear in the TCRdb table, and some are missing; sequencing was by immunoSEQ multiplex PCR. Among 300,000 to 350,000 clones listed, 80% to 90% were seen once. Patients at the Seattle site were enrolled during active infection and followed longitudinally. Trimming removed 3 bases from V and 8 bases from J, with 20 bases in between. This CDR3 is built from 16 residues. Germline values: CDR1 KGHSH, CDR2 LQKENI. The chain links TRBV18 to TRBJ2-1; weak D call: TRBD1 (5 bases). This clonotype was sampled from a man aged 30-40 years with COVID-19, enrolled during active disease. Sequencing input: peripheral blood. CDR3 sequence: CASSPDINPPTDEQFF. CDR3 nucleotides: TGTGCCAGCTCACCGGACATTAATCCGCCTACCGATGAGCAGTTCTTC.